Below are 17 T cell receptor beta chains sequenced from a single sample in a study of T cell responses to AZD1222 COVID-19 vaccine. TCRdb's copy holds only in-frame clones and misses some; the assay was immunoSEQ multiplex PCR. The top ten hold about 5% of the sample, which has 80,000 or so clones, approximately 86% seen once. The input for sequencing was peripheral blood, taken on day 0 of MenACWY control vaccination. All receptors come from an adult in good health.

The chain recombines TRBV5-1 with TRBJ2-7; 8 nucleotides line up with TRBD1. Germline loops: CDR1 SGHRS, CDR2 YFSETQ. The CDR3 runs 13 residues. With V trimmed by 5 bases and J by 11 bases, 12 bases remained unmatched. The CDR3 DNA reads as TGCGCCAGCAGTACCGGACAGGGTTGGATCGAGTACTTC. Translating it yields CASSTGQGWIEYF.

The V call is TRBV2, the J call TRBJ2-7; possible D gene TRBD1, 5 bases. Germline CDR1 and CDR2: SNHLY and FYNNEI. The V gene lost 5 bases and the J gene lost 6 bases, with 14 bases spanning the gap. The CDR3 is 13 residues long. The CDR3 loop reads CASSPTRGREQYF. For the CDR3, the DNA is TGTGCCAGCAGTCCGACAAGGGGCCGCGAGCAGTACTTC.

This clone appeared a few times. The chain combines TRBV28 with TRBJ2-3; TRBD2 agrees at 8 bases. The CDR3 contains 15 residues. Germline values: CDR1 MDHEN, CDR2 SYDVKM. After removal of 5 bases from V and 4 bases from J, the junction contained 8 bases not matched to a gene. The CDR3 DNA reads TGTGCCAGCAGTCTAAGCGGGGGTGGCGCAGATACGCAGTATTTT. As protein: CASSLSGGGADTQYF.

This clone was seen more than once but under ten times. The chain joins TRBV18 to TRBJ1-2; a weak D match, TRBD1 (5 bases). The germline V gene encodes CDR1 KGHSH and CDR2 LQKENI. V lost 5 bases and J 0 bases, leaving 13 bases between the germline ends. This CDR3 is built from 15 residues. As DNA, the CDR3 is TGTGCCAGCTCAGCAGTGGGGCCGCCTAACTATGGCTACACCTTC. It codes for CASSAVGPPNYGYTF.

CDR3 nucleotides: TGCAGCGCAAAGGGTGGAGGGAGACAGGGCACTGAAGCTTTCTTT. It is translated as CSAKGGGRQGTEAFF. The gene calls are TRBV29-1 and TRBJ1-1, with 7 bases lining up with TRBD1. V shed 7 bases, J shed 4 bases, and the junction held 15 bases outside the gene matches. This CDR3 contains 15 residues. The germline gives CDR1 SQVTM, CDR2 ANQGSEA. The whole variable domain, remainder taken from reference TRBV29-1 and TRBJ1-1, is SAVISQKPSRDICQRGTSLTIQCQVDSQVTMMFWYRQQPGQSLTLIATANQGSEATYESGFVIDKFPISRPNLTFSTLTVSNMSPEDSSIYLCSAKGGGRQGTEAFFGQGTRLTVV.

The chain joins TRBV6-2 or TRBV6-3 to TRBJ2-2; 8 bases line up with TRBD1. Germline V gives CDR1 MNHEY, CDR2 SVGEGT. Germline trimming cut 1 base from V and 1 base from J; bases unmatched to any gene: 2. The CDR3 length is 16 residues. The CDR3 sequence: CASSYWGTGNTGELFF. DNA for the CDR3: TGTGCCAGCAGTTACTGGGGGACAGGGAACACCGGGGAGCTGTTTTTT.

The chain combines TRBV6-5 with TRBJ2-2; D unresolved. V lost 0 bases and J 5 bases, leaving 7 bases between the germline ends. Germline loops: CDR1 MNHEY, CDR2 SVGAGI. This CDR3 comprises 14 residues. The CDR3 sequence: CASSYSSGTGELFF. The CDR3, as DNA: TGTGCCAGCAGTTACTCGAGTGGTACCGGGGAGCTGTTTTTT.

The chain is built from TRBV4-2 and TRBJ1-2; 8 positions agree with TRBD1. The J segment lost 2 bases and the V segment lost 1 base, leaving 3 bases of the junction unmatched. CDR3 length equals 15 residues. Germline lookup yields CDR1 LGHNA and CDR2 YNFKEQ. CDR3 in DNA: TGTGCCAGCAGCCAAGTGGACAGGGAGAACTATGGCTACACCTTC. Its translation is CASSQVDRENYGYTF.

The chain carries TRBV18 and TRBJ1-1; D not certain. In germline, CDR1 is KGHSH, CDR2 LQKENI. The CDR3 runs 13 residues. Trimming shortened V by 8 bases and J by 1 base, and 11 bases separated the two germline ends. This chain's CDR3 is CASMSQANTEAFF. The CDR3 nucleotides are TGTGCCAGCATGAGTCAGGCGAACACTGAAGCTTTCTTT.

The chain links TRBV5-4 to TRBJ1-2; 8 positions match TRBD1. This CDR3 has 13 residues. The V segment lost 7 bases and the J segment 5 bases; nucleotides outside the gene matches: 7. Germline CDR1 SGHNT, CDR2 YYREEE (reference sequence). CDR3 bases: TGTGCCAGCGGCCGGACAGGGAATTATGGCTACACCTTC. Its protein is CASGRTGNYGYTF. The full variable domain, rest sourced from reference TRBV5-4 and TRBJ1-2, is ETGVTQSPTHLIKTRGQQVTLRCSSQSGHNTVSWYQQALGQGPQFIFQYYREEENGRGNFPPRFSGLQFPNYSSELNVNALELDDSALYLCASGRTGNYGYTFGSGTRLTVV.

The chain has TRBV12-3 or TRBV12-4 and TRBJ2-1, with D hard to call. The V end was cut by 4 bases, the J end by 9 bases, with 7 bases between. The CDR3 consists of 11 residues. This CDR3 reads CASSYHSEQFF. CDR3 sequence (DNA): TGTGCCAGCAGTTATCATAGTGAGCAGTTCTTC.

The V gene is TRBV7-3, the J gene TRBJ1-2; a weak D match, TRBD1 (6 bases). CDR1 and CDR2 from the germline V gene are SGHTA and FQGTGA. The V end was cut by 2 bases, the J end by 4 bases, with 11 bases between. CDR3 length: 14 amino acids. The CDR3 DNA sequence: TGTGCCAGCAGCTTAGCCAGGGGCCCCTATGGCTACACCTTC. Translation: CASSLARGPYGYTF.

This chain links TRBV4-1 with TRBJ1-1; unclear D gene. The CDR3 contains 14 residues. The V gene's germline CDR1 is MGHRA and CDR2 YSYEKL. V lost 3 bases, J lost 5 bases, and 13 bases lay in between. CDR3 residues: CASSQIDTGTEAFF. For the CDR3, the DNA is TGCGCCAGCAGCCAGATAGACACGGGGACTGAAGCTTTCTTT.

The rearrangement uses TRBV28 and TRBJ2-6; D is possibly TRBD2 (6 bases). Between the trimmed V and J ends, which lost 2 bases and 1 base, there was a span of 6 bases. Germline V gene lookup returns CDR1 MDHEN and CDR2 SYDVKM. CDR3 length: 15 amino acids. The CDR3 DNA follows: TGTGCCAGCAGTTTAGGGGGGTCTGGGGCCAACGTCCTGACTTTC. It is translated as CASSLGGSGANVLTF.

This CDR3 reads CASSYPQGGGTYYGYTF. DNA of the CDR3: TGTGCCAGCAGTTACCCCCAAGGAGGGGGGACCTACTATGGCTACACCTTC. The rearrangement uses TRBV6-2 or TRBV6-3 and TRBJ1-2, with D tentatively TRBD1 (6 bases). V lost 2 bases, J lost 3 bases, and 19 bases lay in between. Germline loops: CDR1 MNHEY, CDR2 SVGEGT. The CDR3 has 17 residues.

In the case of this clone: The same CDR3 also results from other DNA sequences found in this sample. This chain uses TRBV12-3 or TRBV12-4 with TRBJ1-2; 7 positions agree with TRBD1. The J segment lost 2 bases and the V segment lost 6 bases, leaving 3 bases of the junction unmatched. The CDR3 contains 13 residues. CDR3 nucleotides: TGTGCCAGCAGCTTGGGACAGAACTATGGCTACACCTTC. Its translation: CASSLGQNYGYTF.

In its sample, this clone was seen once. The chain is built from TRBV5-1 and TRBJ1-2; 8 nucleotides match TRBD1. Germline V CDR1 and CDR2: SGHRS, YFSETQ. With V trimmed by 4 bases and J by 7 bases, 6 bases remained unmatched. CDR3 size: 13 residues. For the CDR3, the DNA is TGCGCCAGCAGCCAAGGACAGGGAGGTGGCTACACCTTC. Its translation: CASSQGQGGGYTF.